This is a list of T cell receptor beta chains from one sample in a study of shared clonotypes between healthy human individuals. The table came from immunoSEQ multiplex PCR; TCRdb's copy has only in-frame clones and leaves some out. The data show under 2,000,000 clones, with just under 95% seen just once and 1.2% held by the top ten. What was sequenced was naive CD8+ T cells sorted from blood. These receptors originate from a man aged 18-30 years in good health. CDR3s include the opening cysteine and the closing phenylalanine or tryptophan. D genes are given only for firm matches. Clone size is shown for a subset of rows, as once, few, many or a class of expanded clone.

TRBJ2-7	.	once	TRBV5-6	TGTGCCAGCAGCCTTAAGCCCGGGTGGGAAGGGTACGAGCAGTACTTC	CASSLKPGWEGYEQYF
TRBJ1-1	.	.	TRBV19	TGTGCCAGCCACGGACTAGTGAACACTGAAGCTTTCTTT	CASHGLVNTEAFF
TRBJ2-3	.	once	TRBV2	TGTGCCAGCAGTGAAGCGGCCAGCACAGATACGCAGTATTTT	CASSEAASTDTQYF
TRBJ2-5	TRBD2	.	TRBV10-1	TGCGCCAGCAGTGAGGGACTAGCGGGAGGAGAGACCCAGTACTTC	CASSEGLAGGETQYF
TRBJ1-4	.	.	TRBV6-1	TGTGCCAGCACTACGACAGGACCTAGAGAAAAACTGTTTTTT	CASTTTGPREKLFF
TRBJ2-7	.	.	TRBV6-6	TGTGCCAGCAGTTACGGGAACTACGAGCAGTACTTC	CASSYGNYEQYF
TRBJ2-7	TRBD1	.	TRBV9	TGTGCCAGCAGCGCTCACAGGGGGCTCGCCTACGAGCAGTACTTC	CASSAHRGLAYEQYF
TRBJ1-2	.	.	TRBV5-4	TGTGCCAGCAGCAAGAACGGGGCTAACTATGGCTACACCTTC	CASSKNGANYGYTF
TRBJ2-7	.	.	TRBV6-6	TGTGCCAGCAGTTTTGGAGGGTTTGGTTACGAGCAGTACTTC	CASSFGGFGYEQYF
TRBJ2-7	.	.	TRBV9	TGTGCCAGCAGCGTAGGACGACAACCCCACGAGCAGTACTTC	CASSVGRQPHEQYF
TRBJ1-5	.	once	TRBV2	TGTGCCAGCAGTGTATGGGGGAATCAGCCCCAGCATTTT	CASSVWGNQPQHF
TRBJ2-7	.	once	TRBV5-8	TGTGCCAGCGGGACCCTCACAGGGGAGGCTTACTACGAGCAGTACTTC	CASGTLTGEAYYEQYF
TRBJ1-5	.	.	TRBV7-3	TGTGCCAGCAGCTTAAGCGTCCTGGCCCATCAGCCCCAGCATTTT	CASSLSVLAHQPQHF
TRBJ1-1	.	.	TRBV6-5	TGTGCCAGCAGTTACTCGGGGGGTGAAGCTTTCTTT	CASSYSGGEAFF
TRBJ1-2	.	.	TRBV5-1	TGCGCCAGCAGCCTTAGCGGTATCTACACCTTC	CASSLSGIYTF
TRBJ2-3	TRBD2	few	TRBV7-9	TGTGCCAGCAGCTTTAGCGGGGATCCGTCAGGCACAGATACGCAGTATTTT	CASSFSGDPSGTDTQYF
TRBJ2-7	.	.	TRBV6-6	TGTGCCAGCAGTTACGGTACAGCCTCTTACGAGCAGTACTTC	CASSYGTASYEQYF
TRBJ2-7	TRBD1	.	TRBV7-6	TGTGCCAGCAGCACGGACAGGGAACGCGGCGAGCAGTACTTC	CASSTDRERGEQYF
TRBJ1-4	.	once	TRBV7-9	TGTGCCAGCAACCCTTCCCGGGGGGGGCGGACTAATGAAAAACTGTTTTTT	CASNPSRGGRTNEKLFF
TRBJ2-2	TRBD2	.	TRBV18	TGTGCCAGCTCACCTTACGGGACTAGCGTCGGGGAGCTGTTTTTT	CASSPYGTSVGELFF
TRBJ1-4	TRBD1	.	TRBV4-1	TGCGCCAGCAGCCGCGGACAGGGAACTAATGAAAAACTGTTTTTT	CASSRGQGTNEKLFF
TRBJ2-7	.	.	TRBV5-1	TGCGCCAGCAGCTTGGCCCAGGGGATCAGGTCCGAGCAGTACTTC	CASSLAQGIRSEQYF
TRBJ2-6	.	.	TRBV21-1	TGTGCCAGCAGCCCCCGGACAGATGAGACTGGGGCCAACGTCCTGACTTTC	CASSPRTDETGANVLTF
TRBJ2-5	TRBD1	.	TRBV19	TGTGCCAGTTCGGGACTGGACAGGGGACAAGAGACCCAGTACTTC	CASSGLDRGQETQYF
TRBJ1-3	.	.	TRBV7-6	TGTGCCAGCAGCTTAGGGAGCTCTTCCTCTGGAAACACCATATATTTT	CASSLGSSSSGNTIYF
TRBJ2-7	.	.	TRBV2	TGTGCCAGCAGTGAAGGACAGACAGATTACGAGCAGTACTTC	CASSEGQTDYEQYF
TRBJ2-2	.	.	TRBV7-9	TGTGCCAGCAGCCTCGTCGGAGGGAGCACCGGGGAGCTGTTTTTT	CASSLVGGSTGELFF
TRBJ2-2	TRBD2	once	TRBV4-1	TGCGCCAGCAGCCAAGGGAAGCGGGGGGGCCCGTTCACCGGGGAGCTGTTTTTT	CASSQGKRGGPFTGELFF
TRBJ2-2	.	few	TRBV4-3	TGCGCCAGCAGCCAAGACCCAGGGAACACCGGGGAGCTGTTTTTT	CASSQDPGNTGELFF
TRBJ1-2	TRBD1	many	TRBV28	TGTGCCAGCAGCCCAACGGGACAGGGTTGGGGCTACACCTTC	CASSPTGQGWGYTF
TRBJ1-2	.	.	TRBV27	TGTGCCAGCAGCTTAATTGGGGCTAACTATGGCTACACCTTC	CASSLIGANYGYTF
TRBJ1-1	.	.	TRBV7-9	TGTGCCAGCAGCCAAGGTGACGGACTGAACACTGAAGCTTTCTTT	CASSQGDGLNTEAFF
TRBJ2-1	.	.	TRBV11-2	TGTGCCAGCAGCTTAGATCGTCTGGGTAGTGTGCCTGTCTTC	CASSLDRLGSVPVF
TRBJ2-3	.	.	TRBV25-1	TGTGCCAGCAGTGCGGGGGCAGAAGATACGCAGTATTTT	CASSAGAEDTQYF
TRBJ1-4	.	.	TRBV7-2	TGTGCCAGCACCCCCGGGCCTGGCGAAGAAAAACTGTTTTTT	CASTPGPGEEKLFF
TRBJ1-6	TRBD1	.	TRBV6-6	TGTGCCAGCAGTGCGTCCGGACAGGACAATTCACCCCTCCACTTT	CASSASGQDNSPLHF
TRBJ1-2	.	once	TRBV21-1	TGTGCCAGCAGCAAATGGACAGGGATAAATCTTAACTATGGCTACACCTTC	CASSKWTGINLNYGYTF
TRBJ2-3	TRBD2	.	TRBV11-2	TGTGCCAGCAGCTACCTCTCAAGCGGGAGCGCAGATACGCAGTATTTT	CASSYLSSGSADTQYF
TRBJ2-3	TRBD2	.	TRBV6-1	TGTGCCAGCAGTGAGGGGACTAGCGGGCCCCCTACAGATACGCAGTATTTT	CASSEGTSGPPTDTQYF
TRBJ2-1	.	.	TRBV9	TGTGCCAGCAGCGCCGTAGTGAATGAGCAGTTCTTC	CASSAVVNEQFF
TRBJ2-2	TRBD2	.	TRBV28	TGTGCCAGCAGTTTAACTAGCGTAATGGCCGGGGAGCTGTTTTTT	CASSLTSVMAGELFF
TRBJ2-1	.	.	TRBV4-3	TGCGCCAGCAGCCAAGAGAGAAGCGGAGCTACCTACAATGAGCAGTTCTTC	CASSQERSGATYNEQFF
TRBJ1-1	.	.	TRBV28	TGTGCCAGTTCGGACAGCCGTTACATGACTTTCTTT	CASSDSRYMTFF
TRBJ1-2	.	.	TRBV5-4	TGTGCCAGCAGCTTGGCCGCAGGGGAGGACTATGGCTACACCTTC	CASSLAAGEDYGYTF
TRBJ1-1	TRBD1	.	TRBV29-1	TGCAGCGTCGCCGGGACAGGGTCCCCTGAAGCTTTCTTT	CSVAGTGSPEAFF
TRBJ2-7	.	.	TRBV7-9	TGTGCCAGCAGCTTACCTGGGACCAACGAGCAGTACTTC	CASSLPGTNEQYF
TRBJ2-7	.	.	TRBV30	TGTGCCTGGAGTGACAGACCCTACGAGCAGTACTTC	CAWSDRPYEQYF
TRBJ2-1	TRBD1	.	TRBV18	TGTGCCAGCTCACCACCGGACAGGGGTATGAGAGATTACAATGAGCAGTTCTTC	CASSPPDRGMRDYNEQFF
TRBJ1-5	.	.	TRBV5-6	TGTGCCAGCAGCTTTTTGAGGGGCTCGTCCAATCAGCCCCAGCATTTT	CASSFLRGSSNQPQHF
TRBJ2-2	TRBD1	once	TRBV9	TGTGCCAGCACCCTCTCCGGGACAGGGGTCGACGGGGAGCTGTTTTTT	CASTLSGTGVDGELFF
TRBJ2-7	TRBD2	.	TRBV6-6	TGTGCCAGCAGAACCGGACTAGCCGACGAGCAGTACTTC	CASRTGLADEQYF
TRBJ2-7	.	.	TRBV7-2	TGTGCCAGCAGCACGGCCCAGTACGAGCAGTACTTC	CASSTAQYEQYF
TRBJ2-7	.	once	TRBV11-2	TGTGCCAGCAGCTTAGATATCAGGGGATTCCTCGGGTACGAGCAGTACTTC	CASSLDIRGFLGYEQYF
TRBJ1-1	.	once	TRBV5-6	TGTGCCAGCAGCTTGGCCAGGAACACTGAAGCTTTCTTT	CASSLARNTEAFF
TRBJ2-4	TRBD2	once	TRBV4-2	TGTGCCAGCAGCCAAGATACTAGCGGGGCCAAAAACATTCAGTACTTC	CASSQDTSGAKNIQYF
TRBJ1-2	TRBD1	.	TRBV19	TGTGCCAGCTGGGGGGACAGCCTCTATGGCTACACCTTC	CASWGDSLYGYTF
TRBJ2-7	.	.	TRBV9	TGTGCCAGCAGCCCCCACGACCAGCGGGCCGCCTACGAGCAGTACTTC	CASSPHDQRAAYEQYF